This TCR beta chain was documented in a study of vaccination and CD4 T cells after COVID-19. In the study overall: The cells in question were stimulated using overlapping spike peptides derived from SARS-CoV-2, HCoV-NL63, HCoV-OC43 and HCoV-229E. Control cultures were given a CEFX pool, an HIV-1 Nef pool, or no peptide.

V was clipped by 5 bases and J by 0 bases, with 8 bases between them. There are 14 residues in the CDR3. Germline CDR1 is LNHDA and CDR2 is SQIVND (reference sequence). Remarks on this clonotype: Antigen unknown.

Treatment given: approximately nine-day PBMC culture with coronavirus spike peptide pools or control peptides (ViraFEST assay). Samples of CD4+ T cells were obtained from the unexposed donor before the COVID-19 pandemic (2011-2018). CD4+ T cells that had been cultured provided DNA sequenced with the Oncomine TCR Beta short-read assay. From cultured CD4+ T cells, genomic DNA was extracted. TCRdb recomputed calls from the PCR reads with MiXCR, one row per CDR3 protein. The sample holds 3,000 to 4,500 distinct CDR3 sequences; roughly 23% are singletons and the top ten take 15%. The receptor was isolated from a human donor in good health. The rearrangement uses TRBV19 and TRBJ1-5; no definite D call. Sequenced: CD4+ T cells from blood, cultured in vitro. The CDR3 is CASSVQNSNQPQHF. CDR3 DNA: TGTGCCAGTAGTGTCCAGAATAGCAATCAGCCCCAGCATTTT.